This record covers a single TCR beta chain. Its antigen is not known. A read error may be the cause here, since a much bigger clone is one base away. A primer in the constant region served to generate TCR beta cDNA from 450 to 600 ng of total RNA. What produced the TCR beta libraries was three nested multiplex PCR rounds using slightly modified ARM-PCR. Two initial PCR rounds of around 10 cycles each paired TRBV1-TRBV30 forward primers with a C-beta reverse primer. TCRdb ran MiXCR on the multiplex PCR reads and lists one entry per CDR3 protein. The profile shows some 130,000 distinct CDR3 sequences, approximately 68% of them singletons. This entry is derived from a study of tumor-infiltrating lymphocytes in primary liver carcinoma. At the level of the study: Per sample, productive TCRbeta reads numbered roughly 3.5 to 7.13 million, similar across tissue types.

Whole-study findings and limits: Tumor top-250-clone fraction significantly exceeded that of blood (p = 0.039). Whereas tumor region pairs overlapped more, tumor-adjacent and tumor-blood pairs overlapped less.

Total RNA and DNA came together from about 19-30 mg of bulk tissue without cell sorting. Chronic HBV infection, which was untreated, was present in the patients. Germline loops: CDR1 MNHEY, CDR2 SVGAGI. The CDR3 spans 15 residues. The material sequenced was tumor-adjacent normal liver tissue. The sequence was collected from a woman aged 60-75 years with primary liver carcinoma and hepatitis B virus infection. This rearrangement joins TRBV6-5 to TRBJ2-1; 8 bases are a match to TRBD2. CDR3 residues: CANSPREGAYNEQFF. The CDR3 DNA follows: TGTGCCAACAGTCCCCGGGAGGGTGCCTACAATGAGCAGTTCTTC.